These T cell receptor beta chains were read from a single sample in a study of T-cell memory formation after mild COVID-19. TCRdb reprocessed the 5' RACE reads via MiXCR and lists one record per CDR3 protein. This sample has approximately 430,000 distinct CDR3 sequences, with about a quarter found just once. Sequencing was done on a sample of PBMCs or a T cell subset sorted from them (not recorded which). All receptors come from an adult woman who had mild COVID-19 (a few samples of this study predate the infection). Cell type and time point are not known. The CDR3 runs from the conserved cysteine through the conserved F or W. A D gene is named only where the DNA matches it firmly. Clone size, where shown, is once, few, many, or a class for clones that have expanded.

TRBV7-3	.	TRBJ2-3	.	TGTGCCAGCAACACTGGAGGGGCGGATACGCAGTATTTT	CASNTGGADTQYF
TRBV5-1	.	TRBJ1-1	.	TGCGCCAGCAGCTTGGAGGGGGTACGGAACACTGAAGCTTTCTTT	CASSLEGVRNTEAFF
TRBV7-9	.	TRBJ2-5	.	TGTGCCAGCAGCTTAGAACGACTAGATCAAGAGACCCAGTACTTC	CASSLERLDQETQYF
TRBV7-9	few	TRBJ2-7	TRBD1	TGTGCCAGCAGCTTACAGCGGACAGGGACCTACGAGCAGTACTTC	CASSLQRTGTYEQYF
TRBV27	.	TRBJ1-5	.	TGTGCCAGCAGTCGGACACCTAGCAATCAGCCCCAGCATTTT	CASSRTPSNQPQHF
TRBV3-1	.	TRBJ1-3	.	TGTGCCAGCAGCCAGGACACCCTCTCTGGAAACACCATATATTTT	CASSQDTLSGNTIYF
TRBV5-1	many	TRBJ2-3	.	TGCGCCAGCAGCTTGGCCGCGGCTAGCACAGATACGCAGTATTTT	CASSLAAASTDTQYF
TRBV9	.	TRBJ2-1	TRBD2	TGTGCCAGCAGTGTGGCTAGCGGGTATACTGAGCAGTTCTTC	CASSVASGYTEQFF
TRBV4-3	few	TRBJ2-5	TRBD2	TGCGCCAGCAGCCAAGAAATCCTAGCGGGAGGGGCGAAGGAGACCCAGTACTTC	CASSQEILAGGAKETQYF
TRBV19	many	TRBJ2-3	TRBD1	TGTGCCAGTAGTATAGGCTTTCGGACAGGTCTGACAGATACGCAGTATTTT	CASSIGFRTGLTDTQYF
TRBV25-1	.	TRBJ1-1	TRBD1	TGTGCCAGCACCCAGACAGGGCGCAACACTGAAGCTTTCTTT	CASTQTGRNTEAFF
TRBV5-1	few	TRBJ2-1	TRBD1	TGCGCCAGCAGCTTGGGAGGGGGCTATGAGCAGTTCTTC	CASSLGGGYEQFF
TRBV18	.	TRBJ2-7	.	TGTGCCAGCCGATCACTTCCAGGCTCCTACGAGCAGTACTTC	CASRSLPGSYEQYF
TRBV4-3	.	TRBJ2-7	.	TGCGCCAGCAGCCCCGGGACAAGATCCTACGAGCAGTACTTC	CASSPGTRSYEQYF
TRBV20-1	.	TRBJ2-7	TRBD1	TGCAGTGCTAGTGTCGGGACAGGACATTACGAGCAGTACTTC	CSASVGTGHYEQYF
TRBV7-9	many	TRBJ2-3	.	TGTGCCAGCAGCTCCGGCCGGGGGTTTGGGGATACGCAGTATTTT	CASSSGRGFGDTQYF
TRBV9	few	TRBJ2-3	.	TGTGCCAGCAGAATGAGAACAGACACAGATACGCAGTATTTT	CASRMRTDTDTQYF
TRBV7-9	.	TRBJ2-2	.	TGTGCCAGCATCCTCCCCGGGGGCGCAGACACCGGGGAGCTGTTTTTT	CASILPGGADTGELFF
TRBV29-1	few	TRBJ2-5	TRBD1	TGCAGCGCCCAGACAGGGGCACAGGAGACCCAGTACTTC	CSAQTGAQETQYF
TRBV27	few	TRBJ2-1	TRBD1	TGTGCCAGCAGTTTCCTCGGACAGGGGGCGAAAGGCGAGCAGTTCTTC	CASSFLGQGAKGEQFF
TRBV5-1	many	TRBJ1-1	.	TGCGCCAGCAGCTCGGGGGCAGCCATGAACACTGAAGCTTTCTTT	CASSSGAAMNTEAFF
TRBV4-1	.	TRBJ2-2	.	TGCGCCAGCAGCCAAGTTACCGGGGAGCTGTTTTTT	CASSQVTGELFF
TRBV5-1	few	TRBJ2-5	.	TGCGCCAGCAGCTTGGCCGGACTGATCCAAGAGACCCAGTACTTC	CASSLAGLIQETQYF
TRBV7-2	.	TRBJ2-7	.	TGTGCCAGCAGCCACCTGGAGGACGCCCCCTACGAGCAGTACTTC	CASSHLEDAPYEQYF
TRBV5-4	.	TRBJ1-1	.	TGTGCCAGCAGCTCCTTACAGGGTCCGAACACTGAAGCTTTCTTT	CASSSLQGPNTEAFF
TRBV5-6	.	TRBJ2-7	.	TGTGCCAGCAATCCCATTGGACAGAGAAACTCCTACGAGCAGTACTTC	CASNPIGQRNSYEQYF
TRBV29-1	.	TRBJ2-7	TRBD2	TGCAGCGTTGAGGGACTAGCGGGGGGGCGAGGAACCTACGAGCAGTACTTC	CSVEGLAGGRGTYEQYF
TRBV5-1	.	TRBJ2-1	.	TGCGCCAGCAGCTTGGAGCTGGATGAGCAGTTCTTC	CASSLELDEQFF
TRBV5-4	many	TRBJ2-1	.	TGTGCCAGCAGCTTGGACACCAGCTACAATGAGCAGTTCTTC	CASSLDTSYNEQFF